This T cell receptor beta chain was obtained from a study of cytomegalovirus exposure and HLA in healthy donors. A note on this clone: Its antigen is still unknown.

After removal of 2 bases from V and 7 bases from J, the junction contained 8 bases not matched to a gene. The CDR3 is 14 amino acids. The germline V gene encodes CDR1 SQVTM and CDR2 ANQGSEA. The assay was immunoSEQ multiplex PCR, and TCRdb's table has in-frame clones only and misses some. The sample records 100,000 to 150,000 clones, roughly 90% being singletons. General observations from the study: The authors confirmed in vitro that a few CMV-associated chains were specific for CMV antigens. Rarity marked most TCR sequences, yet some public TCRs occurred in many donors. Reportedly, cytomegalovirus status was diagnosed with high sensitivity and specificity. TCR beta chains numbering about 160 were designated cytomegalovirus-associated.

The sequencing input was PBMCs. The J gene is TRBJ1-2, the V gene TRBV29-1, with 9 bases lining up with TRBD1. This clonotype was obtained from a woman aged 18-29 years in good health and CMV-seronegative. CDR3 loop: CSVEHWGQGGGYTF. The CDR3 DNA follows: TGCAGCGTTGAACACTGGGGACAGGGTGGTGGCTACACCTTC.